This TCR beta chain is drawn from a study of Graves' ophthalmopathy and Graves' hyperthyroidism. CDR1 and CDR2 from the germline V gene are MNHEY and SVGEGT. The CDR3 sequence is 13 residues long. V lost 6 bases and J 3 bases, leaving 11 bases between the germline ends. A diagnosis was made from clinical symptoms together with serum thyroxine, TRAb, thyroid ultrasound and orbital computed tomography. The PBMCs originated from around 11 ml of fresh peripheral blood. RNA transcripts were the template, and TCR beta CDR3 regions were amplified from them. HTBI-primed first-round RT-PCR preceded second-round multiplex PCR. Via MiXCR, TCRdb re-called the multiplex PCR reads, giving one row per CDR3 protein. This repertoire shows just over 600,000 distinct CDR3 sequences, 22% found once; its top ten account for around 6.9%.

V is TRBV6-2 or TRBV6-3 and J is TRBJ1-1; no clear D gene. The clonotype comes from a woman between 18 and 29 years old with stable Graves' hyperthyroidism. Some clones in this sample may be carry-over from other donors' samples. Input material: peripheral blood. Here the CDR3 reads CASRYLKDTEAFF. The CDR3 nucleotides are TGTGCCAGCAGGTATCTTAAGGACACTGAAGCTTTCTTT.